This T cell receptor beta chain was captured by sequencing in a study of CD4 T cells in relation to SARS-CoV-2 and coronaviruses. About the research overall: TCR beta CDR3s were sequenced after approximately ten-day antigen culture of PBMCs.

Produced via immunoSEQ multiplex PCR; TCRdb's table is partial and in-frame only. The data hold about 19,000 clones, with 77% observed a single time. This CDR3 contains 16 residues. The ends lost 2 bases at V and 1 base at J; junction bases unmatched: 4. Germline CDR1 and CDR2: SGHKS and YYEKEE (reference sequence). The unexposed donors gave CD4+ T cells in about 2011-2018, prior to COVID-19. The cells were cultured for under twelve days before CD4+ T cells were isolated. A remark on this clone: What it recognizes is unknown.

Study findings and constraints: No donor gave both pre-pandemic and post-infection samples.

The clonotype was recovered from a human donor in good health. The sample comprised CD4+ T cells from PBMCs, cultured in vitro. This chain joins TRBV5-5 and TRBJ2-3; 10 bases map to TRBD1. CDR3 DNA sequence: TGTGCCAGCAGCTTCCCCGACAGGGGGCGCACAGATACGCAGTATTTT. Amino acids: CASSFPDRGRTDTQYF.